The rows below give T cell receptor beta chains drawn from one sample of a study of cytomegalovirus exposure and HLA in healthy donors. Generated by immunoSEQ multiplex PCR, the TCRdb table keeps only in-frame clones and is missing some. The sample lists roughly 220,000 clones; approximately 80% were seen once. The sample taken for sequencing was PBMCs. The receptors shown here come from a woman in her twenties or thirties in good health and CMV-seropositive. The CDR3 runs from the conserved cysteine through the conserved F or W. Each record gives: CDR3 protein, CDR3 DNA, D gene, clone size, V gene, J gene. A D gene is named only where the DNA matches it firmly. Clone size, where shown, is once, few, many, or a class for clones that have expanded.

CDR3 protein: CARKLVLSGANVLTF
CDR3 DNA: TGTGCCCGAAAACTCGTTCTCTCTGGGGCCAACGTCCTGACTTTC
D gene: NA
clone size: once
V gene: TRBV30
J gene: TRBJ2-6

CDR3 protein: CASSVGEGEQFF
CDR3 DNA: TGTGCTAGCAGCGTAGGGGAGGGTGAGCAGTTCTTC
D gene: TRBD2
clone size: NA
V gene: TRBV7-7
J gene: TRBJ2-1

CDR3 protein: CAISESGGYEQFF
CDR3 DNA: TGTGCCATCAGTGAGTCCGGGGGCTATGAGCAGTTCTTC
D gene: NA
clone size: NA
V gene: TRBV10-3
J gene: TRBJ2-1

CDR3 protein: CASSSGQGETTEAFF
CDR3 DNA: TGTGCCAGCAGCTCAGGACAGGGTGAAACCACTGAAGCTTTCTTT
D gene: TRBD1
clone size: NA
V gene: TRBV11-3
J gene: TRBJ1-1

CDR3 protein: CASIPLSGSGYEQYF
CDR3 DNA: TGTGCCTCTATTCCCCTTAGCGGGAGTGGGTACGAGCAGTACTTC
D gene: TRBD2
clone size: NA
V gene: TRBV6-1
J gene: TRBJ2-7

CDR3 protein: CASSPPAGGKYNEQFF
CDR3 DNA: TGTGCCAGCAGCCCGCCTGCGGGAGGGAAGTACAATGAGCAGTTCTTC
D gene: TRBD2
clone size: once
V gene: TRBV9
J gene: TRBJ2-1

CDR3 protein: CASSVTGPYNEQFF
CDR3 DNA: TGCGCCAGCAGCGTGACAGGGCCCTACAATGAGCAGTTCTTC
D gene: TRBD1
clone size: NA
V gene: TRBV5-1
J gene: TRBJ2-1

CDR3 protein: CASSLSAGGQGAKNIQYF
CDR3 DNA: TGTGCCAGCAGTTTATCCGCTGGCGGGCAGGGAGCCAAAAACATTCAGTACTTC
D gene: NA
clone size: few
V gene: TRBV27
J gene: TRBJ2-4

CDR3 protein: CASSLSGGTGANVLTF
CDR3 DNA: TGTGCCAGCAGTTTATCGGGGGGGACTGGGGCCAACGTCCTGACTTTC
D gene: TRBD2
clone size: NA
V gene: TRBV27
J gene: TRBJ2-6

CDR3 protein: CAWSAGYTQYF
CDR3 DNA: TGTGCCTGGAGTGCCGGTTATACGCAGTATTTT
D gene: NA
clone size: NA
V gene: TRBV30
J gene: TRBJ2-3

CDR3 protein: CASSLRGSDTQYF
CDR3 DNA: TGTGCCAGCAGCTTGCGGGGGTCAGATACGCAGTATTTT
D gene: NA
clone size: NA
V gene: TRBV5-6
J gene: TRBJ2-3

CDR3 protein: CASSQDNHPYRGLFEQYF
CDR3 DNA: TGCGCCAGCAGCCAAGATAACCATCCCTACAGGGGGCTTTTCGAGCAGTACTTC
D gene: TRBD1
clone size: NA
V gene: TRBV4-1
J gene: TRBJ2-7

CDR3 protein: CASSQGQVPLNTEAFF
CDR3 DNA: TGTGCCAGCTCCCAGGGGCAGGTCCCTTTAAACACTGAAGCTTTCTTT
D gene: NA
clone size: NA
V gene: TRBV18
J gene: TRBJ1-1

CDR3 protein: CASRRLPGQNSYEQYF
CDR3 DNA: TGTGCCAGCAGGAGATTGCCGGGACAGAACTCCTACGAGCAGTACTTC
D gene: TRBD1
clone size: NA
V gene: TRBV28
J gene: TRBJ2-7

CDR3 protein: CASSLDRRQGSGYTF
CDR3 DNA: TGTGCCAGCAGCTTAGATCGGCGACAGGGTAGTGGCTACACCTTC
D gene: TRBD1
clone size: NA
V gene: TRBV7-2
J gene: TRBJ1-2

CDR3 protein: CASTLTGGGTGELFF
CDR3 DNA: TGCGCCAGCACCCTGACAGGCGGAGGCACCGGGGAGCTGTTTTTT
D gene: NA
clone size: NA
V gene: TRBV5-1
J gene: TRBJ2-2

CDR3 protein: CASSVRVFEKLFF
CDR3 DNA: TGTGCCAGCAGTGTCAGGGTTTTTGAAAAACTGTTTTTT
D gene: NA
clone size: NA
V gene: TRBV27
J gene: TRBJ1-4

CDR3 protein: CASSLDRGENQPQHF
CDR3 DNA: TGCGCCAGCAGCTTGGACAGGGGGGAGAATCAGCCCCAGCATTTT
D gene: TRBD1
clone size: NA
V gene: TRBV5-1
J gene: TRBJ1-5

CDR3 protein: CASSEARRAHQSNQPQHF
CDR3 DNA: TGTGCCAGCAGTGAAGCGCGCCGGGCCCATCAGAGCAATCAGCCCCAGCATTTT
D gene: NA
clone size: NA
V gene: TRBV6-1
J gene: TRBJ1-5

CDR3 protein: CASSPWLAAYNEQFF
CDR3 DNA: TGTGCCAGCAGCCCTTGGCTAGCGGCCTACAATGAGCAGTTCTTC
D gene: TRBD2
clone size: few
V gene: TRBV27
J gene: TRBJ2-1

CDR3 protein: CASSAQGVYGYTF
CDR3 DNA: TGTGCCAGCAGTGCTCAAGGAGTCTATGGCTACACCTTC
D gene: NA
clone size: few
V gene: TRBV28
J gene: TRBJ1-2

CDR3 protein: CASREGDWTLLFF
CDR3 DNA: TGTGCCAGCAGGGAGGGTGATTGGACACTACTGTTTTTT
D gene: NA
clone size: few
V gene: TRBV6-1
J gene: TRBJ1-4

CDR3 protein: CATYGDTQYF
CDR3 DNA: TGTGCCACGTATGGAGATACGCAGTATTTT
D gene: NA
clone size: NA
V gene: TRBV27
J gene: TRBJ2-3

CDR3 protein: CASSIGQFSSYYGYTF
CDR3 DNA: TGTGCCAGCAGCATCGGACAGTTTAGTTCCTACTATGGCTACACCTTC
D gene: NA
clone size: NA
V gene: TRBV7-2
J gene: TRBJ1-2

CDR3 protein: CASSLAGTVYEQYF
CDR3 DNA: TGTGCCAGCAGTCTTGCCGGGACAGTCTACGAGCAGTACTTC
D gene: TRBD1
clone size: NA
V gene: TRBV6-6
J gene: TRBJ2-7

CDR3 protein: CASTNSRNQPQHF
CDR3 DNA: TGTGCCAGCACTAACAGCCGGAATCAGCCCCAGCATTTT
D gene: NA
clone size: NA
V gene: TRBV28
J gene: TRBJ1-5

CDR3 protein: CASSQDAGLAGFYNEQFF
CDR3 DNA: TGCGCCAGCAGCCAAGATGCGGGACTAGCGGGATTCTACAATGAGCAGTTCTTC
D gene: TRBD2
clone size: NA
V gene: TRBV4-1
J gene: TRBJ2-1

CDR3 protein: CASESWDTQYF
CDR3 DNA: TGTGCCAGCGAAAGCTGGGATACGCAGTATTTT
D gene: NA
clone size: NA
V gene: TRBV27
J gene: TRBJ2-3

CDR3 protein: CASSLASGPLYGYTF
CDR3 DNA: TGTGCCAGCAGCCTAGCTTCGGGACCTCTCTATGGCTACACCTTC
D gene: NA
clone size: NA
V gene: TRBV9
J gene: TRBJ1-2

CDR3 protein: CASSLAQEGYEQYF
CDR3 DNA: TGCGCCAGCAGCTTGGCACAGGAAGGCTACGAGCAGTACTTC
D gene: NA
clone size: NA
V gene: TRBV5-1
J gene: TRBJ2-7

CDR3 protein: CASSQGGTTGVYYNEQFF
CDR3 DNA: TGTGCCAGCAGCCAAGGAGGGACGACAGGGGTCTACTACAATGAGCAGTTCTTC
D gene: TRBD1
clone size: NA
V gene: TRBV14
J gene: TRBJ2-1

CDR3 protein: CASSQASGQVYLEKLFF
CDR3 DNA: TGCGCCAGCAGCCAAGCCTCTGGACAGGTCTACCTTGAAAAACTGTTTTTT
D gene: TRBD1
clone size: NA
V gene: TRBV4-1
J gene: TRBJ1-4

CDR3 protein: CSVGTGQSIQYF
CDR3 DNA: TGCAGCGTTGGGACAGGGCAAAGCATTCAGTACTTC
D gene: TRBD1
clone size: NA
V gene: TRBV29-1
J gene: TRBJ2-4

CDR3 protein: CASSQGNGGGAPYTF
CDR3 DNA: TGTGCCAGCAGCCAGGGGAATGGGGGAGGGGCTCCCTACACCTTC
D gene: NA
clone size: NA
V gene: TRBV9
J gene: TRBJ1-2

CDR3 protein: CASSLVSNTEAFF
CDR3 DNA: TGTGCCAGCAGCTTGGTTTCGAACACTGAAGCTTTCTTT
D gene: NA
clone size: NA
V gene: TRBV5-4
J gene: TRBJ1-1

CDR3 protein: CASGGDGGTEAFF
CDR3 DNA: TGTGCCAGTGGGGGGGACGGCGGCACTGAAGCTTTCTTT
D gene: NA
clone size: NA
V gene: TRBV7-6
J gene: TRBJ1-1

CDR3 protein: CASSGGRQGHYGYTF
CDR3 DNA: TGTGCCAGCAGCGGAGGAAGACAGGGACACTATGGCTACACCTTC
D gene: TRBD1
clone size: NA
V gene: TRBV9
J gene: TRBJ1-2

CDR3 protein: CASSPGNGYTF
CDR3 DNA: TGTGCCAGCAGTCCGGGGAATGGCTACACCTTC
D gene: NA
clone size: NA
V gene: TRBV11-2
J gene: TRBJ1-2

CDR3 protein: CASSPRTGGNTEAFF
CDR3 DNA: TGTGCCAGCTCACCAAGGACAGGCGGGAACACTGAAGCTTTCTTT
D gene: TRBD1
clone size: NA
V gene: TRBV18
J gene: TRBJ1-1

CDR3 protein: CASRMDSYSNQPQHF
CDR3 DNA: TGTGCCAGCCGGATGGACAGTTATAGCAATCAGCCCCAGCATTTT
D gene: NA
clone size: NA
V gene: TRBV27
J gene: TRBJ1-5

CDR3 protein: CASSPGAGSETQYF
CDR3 DNA: TGTGCCAGCTCACCAGGAGCGGGTTCGGAGACCCAGTACTTC
D gene: NA
clone size: NA
V gene: TRBV18
J gene: TRBJ2-5

CDR3 protein: CAWRTYNEQFF
CDR3 DNA: TGTGCCTGGAGGACCTACAATGAGCAGTTCTTC
D gene: NA
clone size: NA
V gene: TRBV30
J gene: TRBJ2-1

CDR3 protein: CASSLGTRASTDTQYF
CDR3 DNA: TGTGCCAGCAGCTTAGGGACTAGGGCTAGCACAGATACGCAGTATTTT
D gene: TRBD2
clone size: few
V gene: TRBV7-6
J gene: TRBJ2-3

CDR3 protein: CASSRGSYNEQFF
CDR3 DNA: TGTGCCAGCAGCCGGGGCTCCTACAATGAGCAGTTCTTC
D gene: NA
clone size: NA
V gene: TRBV7-9
J gene: TRBJ2-1

CDR3 protein: CASSLSGGRDGEQFF
CDR3 DNA: TGTGCCAGCAGTTTAAGCGGGGGACGCGATGGGGAGCAGTTCTTC
D gene: TRBD2
clone size: NA
V gene: TRBV27
J gene: TRBJ2-1

CDR3 protein: CAGQELGEEQYF
CDR3 DNA: TGTGCCGGACAGGAGCTCGGAGAAGAGCAGTACTTC
D gene: TRBD1
clone size: few
V gene: TRBV7-9
J gene: TRBJ2-7

CDR3 protein: CASSLGGTYGYTF
CDR3 DNA: TGTGCCAGCAGCTTGGGGGGTACCTATGGCTACACCTTC
D gene: NA
clone size: NA
V gene: TRBV11-2
J gene: TRBJ1-2

CDR3 protein: CASSGVGQPQHF
CDR3 DNA: TGTGCCAGCAGCGGAGTAGGTCAGCCCCAGCATTTT
D gene: NA
clone size: NA
V gene: TRBV6-1
J gene: TRBJ1-5

CDR3 protein: CASSLGGTANYGYTF
CDR3 DNA: TGCGCCAGCAGCTTGGGAGGCACCGCTAACTATGGCTACACCTTC
D gene: NA
clone size: NA
V gene: TRBV5-1
J gene: TRBJ1-2

CDR3 protein: CASSRNTGQGAYEQYF
CDR3 DNA: TGCGCCAGCAGCCGGAACACGGGACAGGGCGCCTACGAGCAGTACTTC
D gene: TRBD1
clone size: NA
V gene: TRBV4-3
J gene: TRBJ2-7

CDR3 protein: CATKVQETQYF
CDR3 DNA: TGTGCCACCAAAGTCCAAGAGACCCAGTACTTC
D gene: NA
clone size: NA
V gene: TRBV2
J gene: TRBJ2-5

CDR3 protein: CASSSTVVGYEQYF
CDR3 DNA: TGCGCCAGCAGCTCGACAGTTGTCGGATACGAGCAGTACTTC
D gene: NA
clone size: NA
V gene: TRBV5-1
J gene: TRBJ2-7

CDR3 protein: CASINSGTGSYEQYF
CDR3 DNA: TGTGCCAGCATCAACTCCGGGACAGGGAGCTACGAGCAGTACTTC
D gene: TRBD1
clone size: NA
V gene: TRBV6-5
J gene: TRBJ2-7

CDR3 protein: CSVCFGGRDEQFF
CDR3 DNA: TGCAGCGTTTGTTTTGGGGGCAGGGATGAGCAGTTCTTC
D gene: NA
clone size: NA
V gene: TRBV29-1
J gene: TRBJ2-1